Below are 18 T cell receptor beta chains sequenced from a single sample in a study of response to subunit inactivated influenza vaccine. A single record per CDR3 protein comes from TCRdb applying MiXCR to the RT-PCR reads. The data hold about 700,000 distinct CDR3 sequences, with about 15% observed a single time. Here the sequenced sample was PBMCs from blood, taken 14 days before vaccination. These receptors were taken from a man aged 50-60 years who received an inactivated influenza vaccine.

Here the CDR3 reads CASSPQREAQFF. The CDR3 nucleotides are TGTGCCAGCAGCCCCCAGCGGGAGGCACAGTTCTTC. The V call is TRBV7-9, the J call TRBJ2-1, with 9 nucleotides matching TRBD2. Germline assignment: CDR1 SEHNR and CDR2 FQNEAQ (reference sequence). The CDR3 extends over 12 amino acids. With V trimmed by 5 bases and J by 13 bases, 6 bases remained unmatched.

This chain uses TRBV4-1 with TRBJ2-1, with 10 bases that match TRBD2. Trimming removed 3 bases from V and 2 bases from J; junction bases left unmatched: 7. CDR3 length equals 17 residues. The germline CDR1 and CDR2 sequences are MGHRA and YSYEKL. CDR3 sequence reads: CASSQDSGGFPYNEQFF. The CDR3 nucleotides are TGCGCCAGCAGCCAGGATAGCGGGGGGTTCCCCTACAATGAGCAGTTCTTC.

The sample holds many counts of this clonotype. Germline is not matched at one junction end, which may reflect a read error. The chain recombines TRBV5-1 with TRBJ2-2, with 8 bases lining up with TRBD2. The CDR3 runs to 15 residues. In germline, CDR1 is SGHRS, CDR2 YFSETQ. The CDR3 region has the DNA TGTGCCAGCAGCTTACTAGCGGCGAACACCGGGGAGCTGTTTTTT. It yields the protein CASSLLAANTGELFF.

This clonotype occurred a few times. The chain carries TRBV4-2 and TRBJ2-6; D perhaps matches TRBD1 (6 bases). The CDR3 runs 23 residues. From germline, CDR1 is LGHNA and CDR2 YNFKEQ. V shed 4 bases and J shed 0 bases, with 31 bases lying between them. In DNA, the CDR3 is TGTGCCAGCAGCCCAGTTGTTCACCCGGGACAAGTCGGGACAAACTCTGGGGCCAACGTCCTGACTTTC. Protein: CASSPVVHPGQVGTNSGANVLTF.

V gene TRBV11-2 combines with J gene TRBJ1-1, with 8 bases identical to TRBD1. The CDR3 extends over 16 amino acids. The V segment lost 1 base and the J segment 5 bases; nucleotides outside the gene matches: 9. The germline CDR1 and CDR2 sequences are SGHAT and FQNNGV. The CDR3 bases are TGTGCCAGCAGCTTAGCTTCCAGGGGGCTCGGTACTGAAGCTTTCTTT. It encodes CASSLASRGLGTEAFF.

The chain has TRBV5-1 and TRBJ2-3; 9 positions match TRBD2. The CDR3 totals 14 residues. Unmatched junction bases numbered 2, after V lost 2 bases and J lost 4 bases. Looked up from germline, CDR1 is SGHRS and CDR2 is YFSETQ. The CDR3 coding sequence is TGCGCCAGCAGCTTCGAGCGGGGGGCAGATACGCAGTATTTT. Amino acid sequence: CASSFERGADTQYF. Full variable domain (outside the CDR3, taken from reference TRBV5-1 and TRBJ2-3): KAGVTQTPRYLIKTRGQQVTLSCSPISGHRSVSWYQQTPGQGLQFLFEYFSETQRNKGNFPGRFSGRQFSNSRSEMNVSTLELGDSALYLCASSFERGADTQYFGPGTRLTVL.

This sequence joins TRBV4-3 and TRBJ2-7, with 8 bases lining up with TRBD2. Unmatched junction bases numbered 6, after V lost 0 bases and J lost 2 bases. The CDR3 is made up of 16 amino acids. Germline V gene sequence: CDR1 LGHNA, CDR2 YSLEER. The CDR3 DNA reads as TGCGCCAGCAGCCAAGATCGGGGGGGAAGGGCCTACGAGCAGTACTTC. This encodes CASSQDRGGRAYEQYF.

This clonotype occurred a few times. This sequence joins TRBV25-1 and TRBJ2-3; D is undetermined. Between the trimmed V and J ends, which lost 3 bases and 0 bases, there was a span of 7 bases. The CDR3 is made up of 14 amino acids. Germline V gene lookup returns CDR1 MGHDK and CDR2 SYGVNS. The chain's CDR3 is CASSDFQSTDTQYF. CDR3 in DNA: TGTGCCAGCAGTGACTTTCAGAGCACAGATACGCAGTATTTT.

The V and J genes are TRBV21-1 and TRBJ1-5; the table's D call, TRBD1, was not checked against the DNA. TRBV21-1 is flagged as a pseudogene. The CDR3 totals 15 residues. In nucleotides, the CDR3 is TGTGCCAGCAGCAAAGCAGGGGTTAGCAATCAGCCCCAGCATTTT. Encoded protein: CASSKAGVSNQPQHF.

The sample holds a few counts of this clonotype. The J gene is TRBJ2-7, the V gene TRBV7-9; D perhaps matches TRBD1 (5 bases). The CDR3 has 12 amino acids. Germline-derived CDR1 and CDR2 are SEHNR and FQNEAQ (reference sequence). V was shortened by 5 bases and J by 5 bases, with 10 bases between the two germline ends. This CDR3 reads CASSPLGDEQYF. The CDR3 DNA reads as TGTGCCAGCAGCCCATTAGGGGACGAGCAGTACTTC.

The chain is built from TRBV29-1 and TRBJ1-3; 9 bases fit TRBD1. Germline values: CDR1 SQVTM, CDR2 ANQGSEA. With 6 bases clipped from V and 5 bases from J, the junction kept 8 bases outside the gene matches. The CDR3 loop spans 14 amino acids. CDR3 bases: TGCAGCGTAATGGGGGACAGGGCCCGAAACACCATATATTTT. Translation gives CSVMGDRARNTIYF.

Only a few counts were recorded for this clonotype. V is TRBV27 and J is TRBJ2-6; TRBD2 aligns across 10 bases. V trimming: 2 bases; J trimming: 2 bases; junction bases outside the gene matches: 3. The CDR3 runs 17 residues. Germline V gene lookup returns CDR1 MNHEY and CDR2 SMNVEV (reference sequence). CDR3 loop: CASSLLAGDPGANVLTF. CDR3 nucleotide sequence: TGTGCCAGCAGTTTACTAGCGGGAGACCCTGGGGCCAACGTCCTGACTTTC.

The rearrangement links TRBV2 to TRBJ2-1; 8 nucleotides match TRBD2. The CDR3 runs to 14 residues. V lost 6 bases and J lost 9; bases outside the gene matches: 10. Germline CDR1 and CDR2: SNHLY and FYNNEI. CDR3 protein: CASRRAGVGPEQFF. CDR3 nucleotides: TGTGCCAGCAGGAGAGCGGGAGTGGGACCTGAGCAGTTCTTC.

CDR3 DNA sequence: TGTGCCAGCAGCCATGGGACTACCAGCCCCTACGAGCAGTACTTC. It encodes CASSHGTTSPYEQYF. The J gene is TRBJ2-7, the V gene TRBV3-1, with 7 positions matching TRBD2. CDR3 length equals 15 residues. V was pared by 3 bases and J by 2 bases, with 7 bases of the junction left unmatched. Germline assignment: CDR1 LGHDT and CDR2 YNNKEL (reference sequence).

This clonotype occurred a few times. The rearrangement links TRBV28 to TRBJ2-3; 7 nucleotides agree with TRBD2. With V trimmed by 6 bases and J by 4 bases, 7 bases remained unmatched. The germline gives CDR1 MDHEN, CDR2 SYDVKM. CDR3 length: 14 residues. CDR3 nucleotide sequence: TGTGCCAGCAGAAGTGGACTAGTCGCAGATACGCAGTATTTT. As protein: CASRSGLVADTQYF.

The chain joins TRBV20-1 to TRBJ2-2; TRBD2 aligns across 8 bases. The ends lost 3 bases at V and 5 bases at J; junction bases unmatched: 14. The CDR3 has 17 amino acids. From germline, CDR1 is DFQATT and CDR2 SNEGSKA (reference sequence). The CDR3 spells CSARYLIGTRGTGELFF. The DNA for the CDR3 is TGCAGTGCTAGGTATCTCATCGGGACTAGGGGGACCGGGGAGCTGTTTTTT.

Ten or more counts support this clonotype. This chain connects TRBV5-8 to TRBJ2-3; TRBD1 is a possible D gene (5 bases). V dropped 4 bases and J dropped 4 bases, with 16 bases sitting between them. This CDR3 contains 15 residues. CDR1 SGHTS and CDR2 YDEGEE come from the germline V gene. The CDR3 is CASSHRQYGADTQYF. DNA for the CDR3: TGTGCCAGCAGCCACCGACAGTATGGCGCAGATACGCAGTATTTT.

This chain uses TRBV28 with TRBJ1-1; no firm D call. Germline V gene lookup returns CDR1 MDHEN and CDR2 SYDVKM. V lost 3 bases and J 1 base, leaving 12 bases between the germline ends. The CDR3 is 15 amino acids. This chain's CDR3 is CASSFIARANTEAFF. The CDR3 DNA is TGTGCCAGCAGTTTCATTGCCAGAGCGAACACTGAAGCTTTCTTT. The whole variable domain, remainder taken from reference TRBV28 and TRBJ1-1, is DVKVTQSSRYLVKRTGEKVFLECVQDMDHENMFWYRQDPGLGLRLIYFSYDVKMKEKGDIPEGYSVSREKKERFSLILESASTNQTSMYLCASSFIARANTEAFFGQGTRLTVV.